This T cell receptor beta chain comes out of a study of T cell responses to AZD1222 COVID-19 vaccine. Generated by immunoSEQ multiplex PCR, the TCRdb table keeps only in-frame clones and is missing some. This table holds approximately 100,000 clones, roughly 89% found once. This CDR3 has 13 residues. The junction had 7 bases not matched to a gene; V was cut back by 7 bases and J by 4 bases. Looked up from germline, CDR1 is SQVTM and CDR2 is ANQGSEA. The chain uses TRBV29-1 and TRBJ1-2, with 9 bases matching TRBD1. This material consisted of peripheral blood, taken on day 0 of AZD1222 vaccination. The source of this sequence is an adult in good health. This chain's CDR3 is CSAQDRGSYGYTF. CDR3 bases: TGCAGCGCCCAGGACAGGGGTAGCTATGGCTACACCTTC.